This is a list of T cell receptor beta chains from one sample in a study of vaccination and CD4 T cells after COVID-19. From the PCR reads, TCRdb called clonotypes with MiXCR, one entry per CDR3 protein. Among about 14,000 distinct CDR3 sequences listed, roughly 29% were seen once. These receptors have no identified antigens. Input material: cultured CD4+ T cells from blood. These receptors all stem from a human donor with COVID-19. The CDR3 runs from the conserved cysteine through the conserved F or W. D genes are given only for firm matches. Expanded clones get a size class; other rows say once, few or many, or leave the size out.

cdr3_aa cdr3_nt j_call clone_size v_call d_call
CASSSARVGTEAFF TGTGCCAGCAGCAGCGCCAGGGTCGGGACTGAAGCTTTCTTT TRBJ1-1 . TRBV7-3 .
CASRPTGGYNYGYTF TGTGCCAGCAGACCGACAGGGGGCTATAACTATGGCTACACCTTC TRBJ1-2 . TRBV6-4 TRBD1
CASSESTANYGYTF TGCGCCAGCAGTGAGTCAACAGCGAACTATGGCTACACCTTC TRBJ1-2 few TRBV10-1 .
CASSEQSETLHF TGTGCCAGCAGTGAACAGTCAGAGACCCTCCACTTT TRBJ1-6 few TRBV2 .
CSAKVQVWETQYF TGCAGTGCCAAGGTACAGGTCTGGGAGACCCAGTACTTC TRBJ2-5 . TRBV20-1 .
CSARDSRTGGEKLFF TGCAGTGCTAGAGATTCCAGGACAGGGGGGGAAAAACTGTTTTTT TRBJ1-4 . TRBV20-1 TRBD1
CASSTHSGGRTEAFF TGTGCCAGTAGTACACATTCAGGGGGCCGCACTGAAGCTTTCTTT TRBJ1-1 . TRBV19 TRBD1
CASSLGDQAGTQYF TGTGCCAGCAGCTTGGGGGACCAAGCCGGCACGCAGTATTTT TRBJ2-3 few TRBV5-4 .
CASSYGLGVAF TGTGCCAGCAGTTACGGTTTGGGCGTTGCCTTC TRBJ1-2 . TRBV6-2/TRBV6-3 .
CASSYQGRDGNEQFF TGTGCCAGCAGTTACCAGGGCAGGGATGGCAATGAGCAGTTCTTC TRBJ2-1 . TRBV6-5 .